The 7 T cell receptor beta chains reported below all come from one sample, sequenced in a study of neoadjuvant nivolumab and ipilimumab in lung cancer. This table comes from immunoSEQ multiplex PCR, and its TCRdb copy is limited to in-frame clones, with some not included. The sample consists of 8,000 to 9,500 clones, 79% of them appearing once. This material consisted of adjacent normal lung tissue, taken after neoadjuvant nivolumab, alone or with ipilimumab, at or shortly before surgery. The origin of the receptors is an adult with non-small cell lung cancer.

V and J are TRBV10-3 and TRBJ2-1; the match to TRBD2 covers 10 bases. The germline V gene has CDR1 ENHRY and CDR2 SYGVKD. The V and J ends lost 6 bases and 5 bases, in that order; junction bases with no gene match: 7. This CDR3 contains 15 residues. The CDR3 region is CAIREGLADNNEQFF. The CDR3, as DNA: TGTGCCATCAGAGAAGGACTAGCGGACAACAATGAGCAGTTCTTC.

The gene calls are TRBV11-2 and TRBJ2-1; 7 bases are shared with TRBD2. CDR1 is SGHAT and CDR2 is FQNNGV in the germline V gene. This CDR3 is built from 15 residues. V was clipped by 5 bases and J by 1 base; unmatched bases: 5. The CDR3 DNA is TGTGCCAGCAGCCCCCGGGGGGTATCCTACAATGAGCAGTTCTTC. Amino acid sequence: CASSPRGVSYNEQFF.

The chain's CDR3 is CASTRLTGGSDEQYF. The CDR3 DNA reads TGTGCCAGCACGCGACTGACAGGGGGCAGCGACGAGCAGTACTTC. The V gene is TRBV2, the J gene TRBJ2-7; TRBD1 aligns across 10 bases. Germline V gene data show CDR1 as SNHLY and CDR2 as FYNNEI. Trimming removed 7 bases from V and 5 bases from J; junction bases left unmatched: 11. CDR3 length: 15 amino acids.

The gene calls are TRBV4-3 and TRBJ1-5; maybe TRBD1 (6 bases). This CDR3 comprises 15 residues. Trimming cost V 4 bases and J 6 bases, with 16 bases left between them. Per the germline V gene, CDR1 is LGHNA and CDR2 is YSLEER. In DNA, the CDR3 is TGCGCCAGCAGCCCGGAATGGGGGGCGGGTCAGCCCCAGCATTTT. Its protein is CASSPEWGAGQPQHF.

This rearrangement joins TRBV5-1 to TRBJ2-7; 7 bases fit TRBD1. The trim removed 4 bases at V and 2 bases at J, leaving 9 bases unmatched. The CDR3 is 15 residues long. Per germline, CDR1 SGHRS and CDR2 YFSETQ. CDR3 DNA sequence: TGCGCCAGCAGCCTCCGACAGGGCGGGCCCTACGAGCAGTACTTC. Translation gives CASSLRQGGPYEQYF. Full variable domain (outside the CDR3, taken from reference TRBV5-1 and TRBJ2-7): KAGVTQTPRYLIKTRGQQVTLSCSPISGHRSVSWYQQTPGQGLQFLFEYFSETQRNKGNFPGRFSGRQFSNSRSEMNVSTLELGDSALYLCASSLRQGGPYEQYFGPGTRLTVT.

The chain employs TRBV4-3 and TRBJ2-3; a weak D match, TRBD2 (5 bases). This CDR3 region has 16 residues. Per germline, CDR1 LGHNA and CDR2 YSLEER. V was trimmed by 1 base and J by 5 bases, leaving 16 bases between them. The CDR3 spells CASSQGRGREGDTQYF. The CDR3 DNA reads TGCGCCAGCAGCCAAGGACGCGGGCGAGAGGGAGATACGCAGTATTTT.

The rearrangement links TRBV5-1 to TRBJ1-2, with TRBD1 matching over 8 bases. The junction had 10 bases not matched to a gene; V was cut back by 0 bases and J by 3 bases. This CDR3 region has 17 residues. In germline, CDR1 is SGHRS, CDR2 YFSETQ. The CDR3 nucleotides read TGCGCCAGCAGCTTGGAAGCAGGGGGCTTGGGCGACTATGGCTACACCTTC. Encoded protein: CASSLEAGGLGDYGYTF.